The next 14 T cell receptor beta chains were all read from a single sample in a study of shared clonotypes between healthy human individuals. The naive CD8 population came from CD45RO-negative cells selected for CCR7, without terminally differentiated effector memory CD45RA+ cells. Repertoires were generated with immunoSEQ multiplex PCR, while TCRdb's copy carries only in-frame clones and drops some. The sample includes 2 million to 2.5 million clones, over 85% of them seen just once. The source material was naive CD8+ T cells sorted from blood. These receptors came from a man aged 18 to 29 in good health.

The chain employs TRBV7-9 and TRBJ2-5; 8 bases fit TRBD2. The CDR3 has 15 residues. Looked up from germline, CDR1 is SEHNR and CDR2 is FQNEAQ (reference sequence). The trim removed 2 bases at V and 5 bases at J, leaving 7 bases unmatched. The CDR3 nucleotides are TGTGCCAGCAGCTTACAAGCGGGGGAGGATGAGACCCAGTACTTC. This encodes CASSLQAGEDETQYF. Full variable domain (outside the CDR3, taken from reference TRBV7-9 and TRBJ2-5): DTGVSQNPRHKITKRGQNVTFRCDPISEHNRLYWYRQTLGQGPEFLTYFQNEAQLEKSRLLSDRFSAERPKGSFSTLEIQRTEQGDSAMYLCASSLQAGEDETQYFGPGTRLLVL.

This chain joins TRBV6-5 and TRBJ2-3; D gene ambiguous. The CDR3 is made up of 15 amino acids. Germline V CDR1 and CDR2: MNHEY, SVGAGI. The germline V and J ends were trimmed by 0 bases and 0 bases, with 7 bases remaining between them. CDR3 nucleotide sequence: TGTGCCAGCAGTTACTCGGTAAAGAGCACAGATACGCAGTATTTT. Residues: CASSYSVKSTDTQYF.

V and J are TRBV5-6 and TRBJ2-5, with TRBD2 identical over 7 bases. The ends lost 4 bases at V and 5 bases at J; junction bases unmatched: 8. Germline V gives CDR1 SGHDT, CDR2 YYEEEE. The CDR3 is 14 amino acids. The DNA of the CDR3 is TGTGCCAGCAGCCGCAGGCGGGAGCTTGAGACCCAGTACTTC. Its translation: CASSRRRELETQYF.

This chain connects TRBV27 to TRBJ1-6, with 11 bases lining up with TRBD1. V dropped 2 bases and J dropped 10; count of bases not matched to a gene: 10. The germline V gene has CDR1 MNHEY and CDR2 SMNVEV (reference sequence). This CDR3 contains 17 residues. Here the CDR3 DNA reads TGTGCCAGCAGTTTAGGGCCTCGGACAGGGGGCAGATCACCCCTCCACTTT. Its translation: CASSLGPRTGGRSPLHF.

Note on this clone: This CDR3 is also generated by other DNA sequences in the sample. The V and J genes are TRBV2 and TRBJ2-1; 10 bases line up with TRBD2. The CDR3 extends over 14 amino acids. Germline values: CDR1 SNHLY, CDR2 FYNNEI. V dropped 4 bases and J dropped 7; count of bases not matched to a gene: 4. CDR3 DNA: TGTGCCAGCAGTGGGCTAGCGGGGGTTAATGAGCAGTTCTTC. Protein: CASSGLAGVNEQFF.

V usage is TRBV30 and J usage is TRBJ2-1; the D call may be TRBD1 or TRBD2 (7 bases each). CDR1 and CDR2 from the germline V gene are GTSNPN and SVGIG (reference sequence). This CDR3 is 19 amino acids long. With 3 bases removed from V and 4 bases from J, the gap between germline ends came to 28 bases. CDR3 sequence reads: CAWSAFGGSLQGRYNEQFF. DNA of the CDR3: TGTGCCTGGAGCGCCTTCGGGGGGTCCTTACAGGGGCGGTACAATGAGCAGTTCTTC.

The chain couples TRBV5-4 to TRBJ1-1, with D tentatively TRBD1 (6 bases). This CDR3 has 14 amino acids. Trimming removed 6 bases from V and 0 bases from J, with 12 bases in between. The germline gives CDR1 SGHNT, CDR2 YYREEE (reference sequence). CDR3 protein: CASTPAGVNTEAFF. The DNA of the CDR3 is TGTGCCAGCACCCCCGCAGGGGTGAACACTGAAGCTTTCTTT. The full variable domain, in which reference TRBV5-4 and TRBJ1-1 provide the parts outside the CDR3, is ETGVTQSPTHLIKTRGQQVTLRCSSQSGHNTVSWYQQALGQGPQFIFQYYREEENGRGNFPPRFSGLQFPNYSSELNVNALELDDSALYLCASTPAGVNTEAFFGQGTRLTVV.

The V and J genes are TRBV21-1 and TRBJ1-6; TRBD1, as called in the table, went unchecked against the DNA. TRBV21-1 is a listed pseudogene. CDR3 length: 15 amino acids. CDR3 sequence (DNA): TGTGCCAGCAGCAAAGCGCCCAGGGGCAATTCACCCCTCCACTTT. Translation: CASSKAPRGNSPLHF.

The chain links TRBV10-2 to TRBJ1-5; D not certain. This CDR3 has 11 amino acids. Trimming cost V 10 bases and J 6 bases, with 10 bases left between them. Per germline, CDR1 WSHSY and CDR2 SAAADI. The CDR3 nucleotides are TGCGCCAACATGTACGTTCAGCCCCAGCATTTT. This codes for CANMYVQPQHF.

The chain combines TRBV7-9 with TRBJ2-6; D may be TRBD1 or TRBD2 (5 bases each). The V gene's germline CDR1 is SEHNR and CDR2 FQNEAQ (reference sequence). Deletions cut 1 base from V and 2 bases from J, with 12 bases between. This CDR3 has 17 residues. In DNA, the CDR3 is TGTGCCAGCAGCTTAGTCCTCGGGGCGGCTGGGGCCAACGTCCTGACTTTC. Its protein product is CASSLVLGAAGANVLTF.

CDR3 DNA sequence: TGCGCCAGCAGCCAGGAGTTGACAGGAAGTTTTGAAAAACTGTTTTTT. This gives the protein CASSQELTGSFEKLFF. This rearrangement joins TRBV4-3 to TRBJ1-4; D might be TRBD1 (6 bases). The CDR3 runs 16 residues. Trimming took off 3 bases at V and 7 bases at J, with 18 bases between the two ends. CDR1 and CDR2 from the germline V gene are LGHNA and YSLEER.

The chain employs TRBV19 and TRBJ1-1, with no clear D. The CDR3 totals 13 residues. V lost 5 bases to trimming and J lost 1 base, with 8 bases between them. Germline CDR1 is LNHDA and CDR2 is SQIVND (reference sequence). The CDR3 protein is CASSADWNTEAFF. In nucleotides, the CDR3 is TGTGCCAGTAGTGCCGACTGGAACACTGAAGCTTTCTTT.

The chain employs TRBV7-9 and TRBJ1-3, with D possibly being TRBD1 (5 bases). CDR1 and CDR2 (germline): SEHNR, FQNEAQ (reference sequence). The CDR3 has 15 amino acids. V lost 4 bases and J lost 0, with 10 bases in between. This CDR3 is CASSSGPFSGNTIYF. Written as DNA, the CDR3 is TGTGCCAGCAGCTCGGGACCGTTCTCTGGAAACACCATATATTTT.

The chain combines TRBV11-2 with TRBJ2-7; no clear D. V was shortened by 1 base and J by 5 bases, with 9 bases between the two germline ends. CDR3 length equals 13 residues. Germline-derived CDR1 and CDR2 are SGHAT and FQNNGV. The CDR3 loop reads CASSLGSRDEQYF. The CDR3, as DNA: TGTGCCAGCAGCTTAGGGAGTCGGGACGAGCAGTACTTC.